The rows below give T cell receptor beta chains drawn from one sample of a study of CD8+ T cells in alopecia areata. Profiled with immunoSEQ multiplex PCR; TCRdb holds only in-frame clones, not every one. The sample comprises 150,000 to 200,000 clones, around three fifths of which are singletons, and approximately 1% rests with the top ten. The sequencing used CD4+ T cells sorted from blood, collected at week 24, from a patient treated with tofacitinib. The receptors were sampled from a human donor with alopecia areata. The CDR3 runs from the conserved cysteine through the conserved F or W. Each record gives: V gene, J gene, CDR3 length, D gene, clone size, CDR3 protein, CDR3 DNA. D genes are given only for firm matches. Size is omitted from some rows. Given values are once, few, many or a class for expanded clones.

TRBV9	TRBJ2-1	17	TRBD1	NA	CASSSTTGGLSYNEQFF	TGTGCCAGCAGCTCGACGACAGGGGGCCTTTCCTACAATGAGCAGTTCTTC
TRBV30	TRBJ2-3	13	NA	NA	CAWDRPSTDTQYF	TGTGCCTGGGATCGACCCAGCACAGATACGCAGTATTTT
TRBV11-1	TRBJ2-5	18	TRBD2	NA	CASAAGAGAAEFQETQYF	TGTGCCAGTGCGGCTGGAGCGGGGGCCGCTGAATTCCAAGAGACCCAGTACTTC
TRBV30	TRBJ2-7	14	NA	once	CAWSPGTLLYEQYF	TGTGCCTGGAGTCCCGGGACTTTGCTCTACGAGCAGTACTTC
TRBV30	TRBJ2-7	15	TRBD2	NA	CAWSREAGYSYEQYF	TGTGCCTGGAGTAGGGAAGCGGGATACTCCTACGAGCAGTACTTC
TRBV18	TRBJ1-1	15	NA	few	CASSPSSGPDTEAFF	TGTGCCAGCTCACCAAGCTCGGGGCCTGACACTGAAGCTTTCTTT
TRBV7-2	TRBJ2-7	15	NA	NA	CASSLLTGYSYEQYF	TGTGCCAGCAGCTTACTCACAGGGTATTCCTACGAGCAGTACTTC
TRBV2	TRBJ1-5	14	TRBD1	NA	CASSENRGVQPQHF	TGTGCCAGCAGTGAAAACAGGGGAGTGCAGCCCCAGCATTTT
TRBV4-2	TRBJ1-2	12	NA	NA	CASSQEGEGYTF	TGTGCCAGCAGCCAGGAAGGGGAGGGCTACACCTTC
TRBV25-1	TRBJ1-6	14	TRBD1	NA	CASSAGTGNSPLHF	TGTGCCAGCAGTGCCGGGACAGGGAATTCACCCCTCCACTTT
TRBV9	TRBJ2-7	16	NA	NA	CASSAGRQAYSYEQYF	TGTGCCAGCAGCGCCGGAAGACAGGCCTATAGCTACGAGCAGTACTTC
TRBV30	TRBJ2-3	17	NA	NA	CAWSPISALVGKDTQYF	TGTGCCTGGAGTCCCATATCCGCTTTAGTGGGGAAAGATACGCAGTATTTT
TRBV25-1	TRBJ1-6	12	NA	NA	CASSELYSPLHF	TGTGCCAGCAGTGAATTATATTCACCCCTCCACTTT
TRBV6-5	TRBJ2-7	14	TRBD2	NA	CASSYTGTSYEQYF	TGTGCCAGCAGCTATACCGGGACTAGCTACGAGCAGTACTTC
TRBV4-3	TRBJ1-2	14	TRBD1	few	CASSRAGQNYGYTF	TGCGCCAGCAGCCGAGCGGGACAGAACTATGGCTACACCTTC
TRBV6-6	TRBJ2-1	12	NA	NA	CASSRGNNEQFF	TGTGCCAGCAGTCGTGGAAACAATGAGCAGTTCTTC
TRBV11-1	TRBJ2-6	17	NA	NA	CASSLDRFYSGANVLTF	TGTGCCAGCAGCCTGGACAGATTTTACTCTGGGGCCAACGTCCTGACTTTC
TRBV25-1	TRBJ2-7	13	TRBD1	NA	CASTRTGSYEQYF	TGTGCCAGCACTAGGACAGGGTCCTACGAGCAGTACTTC
TRBV29-1	TRBJ1-1	12	NA	NA	CSVESVNTEAFF	TGCAGCGTTGAGTCCGTGAACACTGAAGCTTTCTTT
TRBV30	TRBJ2-5	14	NA	NA	CAWSVFVGIETQYF	TGTGCCTGGAGTGTATTCGTAGGGATAGAGACCCAGTACTTC
TRBV2	TRBJ1-2	11	TRBD1	NA	CASSRGQGYTF	TGTGCCAGCAGCAGGGGGCAAGGCTACACCTTC
TRBV15	TRBJ1-2	13	NA	NA	CATSRVGGPGYTF	TGTGCCACCAGCAGAGTAGGGGGACCGGGCTACACCTTC
TRBV30	TRBJ2-1	16	NA	few	CAWSVGTRSSYNEQFF	TGTGCCTGGAGTGTCGGGACTCGGTCCTCCTACAATGAGCAGTTCTTC
TRBV2	TRBJ1-2	15	TRBD1	NA	CASSTQGAQDYGYTF	TGTGCCAGCAGTACACAGGGGGCGCAGGACTATGGCTACACCTTC
TRBV7-8	TRBJ1-5	14	NA	NA	CASSQTRQRQPQHF	TGTGCCAGCAGCCAGACCCGGCAACGTCAGCCCCAGCATTTT
TRBV7-9	TRBJ1-2	15	NA	NA	CASSSHRDFNYGYTF	TGTGCCAGCAGCTCCCACAGGGACTTTAACTATGGCTACACCTTC
TRBV27	TRBJ2-3	11	NA	NA	CASRIRDTQYF	TGTGCCAGCAGAATCAGGGATACGCAGTATTTT
TRBV2	TRBJ1-2	14	TRBD1	NA	CASSDRTGGYGYTF	TGTGCCAGCAGTGACAGGACAGGCGGCTATGGCTACACCTTC
TRBV29-1	TRBJ2-2	13	NA	few	CSVGQKNTGELFF	TGCAGCGTTGGACAGAAAAACACCGGGGAGCTGTTTTTT
TRBV12-5	TRBJ2-1	15	NA	NA	CASGNPRFRGEEQFF	TGTGCTAGTGGTAACCCTAGGTTCAGGGGAGAGGAGCAGTTCTTC
TRBV9	TRBJ1-6	15	TRBD1	NA	CASSGGQGLNSPLHF	TGTGCCAGCAGCGGGGGACAGGGGCTGAATTCACCCCTCCACTTT
TRBV25-1	TRBJ1-2	13	NA	NA	CASSDPSNYGYTF	TGTGCCAGCAGTGACCCCTCTAACTATGGCTACACCTTC
TRBV29-1	TRBJ2-3	14	NA	NA	CSVEKVGGTDTQYF	TGCAGCGTTGAGAAGGTGGGGGGCACAGATACGCAGTATTTT
TRBV29-1	TRBJ2-3	16	TRBD1	NA	CSVEGLGDRATDTQYF	TGCAGCGTTGAAGGTCTCGGAGACAGGGCCACAGATACGCAGTATTTT
TRBV30	TRBJ1-5	13	NA	NA	CAWSGTANQPQHF	TGTGCCTGGAGTGGGACAGCTAATCAGCCCCAGCATTTT